Listed here is a single T cell receptor beta chain. The CDR3 consists of 14 residues. CDR1 SGHTA and CDR2 FQGTGA come from the germline V gene. After removal of 3 bases from V and 0 bases from J, the junction contained 1 base not matched to a gene. Per the original data handling: Amplified reference gene primers provided the basis for estimating nucleated cell counts. Generated by immunoSEQ multiplex PCR, the TCRdb table keeps only in-frame clones and is missing some. V, J and clone size were drawn from that table, and D and trimming were deduced from the DNA. The table lists tens of thousands of clones, 88% of them singletons. The sample belongs to a study of blood T cell repertoires in COVID-19. Study overall: In each case, the material was cDNA or gDNA derived from T cells, B-cell-depleted T cells, or PBMCs.

The chain joins TRBV7-3 to TRBJ1-2; the match to TRBD1 covers 7 bases. The clonotype comes from a human donor in a cohort sampled during active COVID-19. Input material: peripheral blood. The CDR3 sequence: CASSFDRANYGYTF. The CDR3 DNA reads as TGTGCCAGCAGCTTCGACAGGGCTAACTATGGCTACACCTTC.